Reported below is one T cell receptor beta chain. Its antigen is undetermined. The PCR was carried out with 60 Vbeta primers and 13 Jbeta primers. Here immunoSEQ multiplex PCR was the method, and the copy in TCRdb shows in-frame clones only, minus some. In the table there are 85,000 to 95,000 clones, roughly 70% of which are singletons. CDR3 length: 11 amino acids. The V end lost 8 bases, the J end lost 0 bases, and 3 bases lay between the germline ends. CDR1 is MNHEY and CDR2 is SVGAGI in the germline V gene. This entry is derived from a study of cytomegalovirus exposure and HLA in healthy donors. Study-level findings and limits: A later analysis showed TCR association rates differing by HLA locus, peaking at DRB1 and lowest at HLA-C. CMV serostatus alone was available as immune exposure information. Altogether, some 170 TCR beta chains were recorded as cytomegalovirus-associated. In a later analysis, V- and J-gene trimming of beta chains associated with a DCLRE1C missense variant, replicated independently.

This sequence was found in a man aged 30 to 39 in good health and CMV-seropositive. The chain is built from TRBV6-5 and TRBJ2-3; D is ambiguous. Sequenced: PBMCs. The CDR3 bases are TGTGCCAGCTCTAGCACAGATACGCAGTATTTT. Translation gives CASSSTDTQYF.